The present T cell receptor beta chain was sequenced within a study of shared clonotypes between healthy human individuals. Findings of the study overall: Generally, naive subsets came out with larger estimated richness than memory subsets. Sampling involved blood alone; tissue repertoires likely differ.

A word on this clone: The antigen is unknown.

Some clones are missing from TCRdb's copy, which holds only in-frame ones; the method was immunoSEQ multiplex PCR. This sample carries around 1,900,000 clones, 80% to 95% of them seen once, and the ten largest clones take about 1.7%. Naive CD8 cells lacked CD45RO, underwent positive selection for CCR7 and left out terminally differentiated effector memory CD45RA+ cells. Germline loops: CDR1 SGHDT, CDR2 YYEEEE. This CDR3 has 16 residues. V trimming: 2 bases; J trimming: 1 base; junction bases outside the gene matches: 5. The sequence derives from a man younger than 35 in good health. Some clones in this sample may be carry-over from other donors' samples. The gene calls are TRBV5-6 and TRBJ1-1; 10 positions match TRBD1. What was sequenced was naive CD8+ T cells from PBMCs. In DNA, the CDR3 is TGTGCCAGCAGCTTTAAGACAGGGGGCCGGAACACTGAAGCTTTCTTT. This codes for CASSFKTGGRNTEAFF.